This entry lists 17 T cell receptor beta chains sequenced from one sample in a study of EBV T-cell therapy then PD-1 blockade in nasopharyngeal carcinoma. The method was immunoSEQ multiplex PCR; TCRdb's version includes in-frame clones alone and lacks a portion of them. The sample lists about 14,000 clones; approximately 81% were seen once. Antigen specificity for these receptors is unknown. The treatment was: AdE1-LMPpoly-expanded autologous EBV-specific T-cell therapy followed by anti-PD-1 nivolumab. Sample: CD8+ T cells from blood, taken at roughly day 99 from a patient whose treatment included autologous EBV-specific T cells and nivolumab. These receptor sequences come from a man in his forties with nasopharyngeal carcinoma.

This clone was seen a single time. The CDR3 reads CATSRDRLTVLTF. The DNA of the CDR3 is TGTGCCACCAGCAGAGATCGGCTGACAGTTTTAACCTTC. This chain connects TRBV15 to TRBJ1-2; D might be TRBD1 (5 bases). Looked up from germline, CDR1 is LNHNV and CDR2 is YYDKDF (reference sequence). Trimming cost V 0 bases and J 14 bases, with 16 bases left between them. This CDR3 region has 13 residues.

This chain joins TRBV7-9 and TRBJ2-2, with 8 bases matching TRBD1. The CDR3 covers 15 residues. Trimming at V came to 3 bases and at J to 4 bases, leaving 4 bases not matched to a gene. From germline, CDR1 is SEHNR and CDR2 FQNEAQ (reference sequence). CDR3 sequence (DNA): TGTGCCAGCAGCTTCCAGGGGGCGTTCACCGGGGAGCTGTTTTTT. Its protein product is CASSFQGAFTGELFF.

The rearrangement uses TRBV28 and TRBJ2-3, with D maybe TRBD2 (6 bases). The CDR3 totals 14 residues. Deletions cut 3 bases from V and 1 base from J, with 8 bases between. From germline, CDR1 is MDHEN and CDR2 SYDVKM. CDR3 coding DNA: TGTGCCAGCAGTTTCTTAGCGGGCACAGATACGCAGTATTTT. Amino acid sequence: CASSFLAGTDTQYF.

The gene calls are TRBV5-6 and TRBJ2-2; 10 bases align to TRBD2. CDR3 size: 16 residues. J lost 2 bases, V lost 2 bases, and 3 bases had no gene match. The V gene's germline CDR1 is SGHDT and CDR2 YYEEEE. The CDR3 loop reads CASSFTSGDNTGELFF. The DNA for the CDR3 is TGTGCCAGCAGCTTCACTAGCGGGGACAACACCGGGGAGCTGTTTTTT.

This clone was seen more than once but under ten times. The V call is TRBV6-5, the J call TRBJ1-1; maybe TRBD1 (6 bases). Between the trimmed V and J ends, which lost 5 bases and 4 bases, there was a span of 14 bases. This CDR3 is built from 14 residues. The germline gives CDR1 MNHEY, CDR2 SVGAGI. Here the CDR3 reads CASSIGGLSTEAFF. In DNA form, the CDR3 reads TGTGCCAGCAGTATAGGGGGGCTGAGCACTGAAGCTTTCTTT.

The chain recombines TRBV28 with TRBJ1-6; tentatively, D is TRBD1 (5 bases). Trimming removed 2 bases from V and 8 bases from J, with 19 bases in between. This CDR3 has 17 residues. From germline, CDR1 is MDHEN and CDR2 SYDVKM. CDR3 coding DNA: TGTGCCAGCAGTTTAATTGGTCAGGGATGGGAGGATTCACCCCTCCACTTT. Protein product: CASSLIGQGWEDSPLHF.

The chain couples TRBV21-1 to TRBJ1-2; the D segment call TRBD1 is taken from the table without a DNA check. TRBV21-1 is marked as a pseudogene. The CDR3 extends over 12 amino acids. This chain's CDR3 is CASSDQGAGYTF. The CDR3 nucleotides are TGTGCCAGCAGCGACCAGGGGGCTGGCTACACCTTC.

This clone was detected a few times. The chain uses TRBV7-8 and TRBJ1-5; TRBD1 might be the D (6 bases). V shed 1 base and J shed 0 bases, with 13 bases lying between them. There are 17 residues in the CDR3. The germline V gene encodes CDR1 SGHVS and CDR2 FQNEAQ. CDR3 protein: CASSLGLPGDSNQPQHF. CDR3 DNA sequence: TGTGCCAGCAGCTTAGGATTGCCAGGGGATAGCAATCAGCCCCAGCATTTT.

The genes are TRBV4-3 and TRBJ1-1; D is unclear. The CDR3 spans 16 residues. Germline V lookup: CDR1 LGHNA, CDR2 YSLEER. Between the trimmed V and J ends, which lost 1 base and 2 bases, there was a span of 14 bases. The CDR3 is CASSQVGDFPNTEAFF. Here the CDR3 DNA reads TGCGCCAGCAGCCAAGTCGGGGATTTTCCCAACACTGAAGCTTTCTTT.

This clone has a single count. The V call is TRBV6-5, the J call TRBJ1-5; D is uncertain. V lost 0 bases and J 1 base, leaving 1 base between the germline ends. Looked up from germline, CDR1 is MNHEY and CDR2 is SVGAGI. The length of the CDR3 is 13 residues. CDR3 in DNA: TGTGCCAGCAGTTACTCAAGCAATCAGCCCCAGCATTTT. It specifies CASSYSSNQPQHF.

The rearrangement uses TRBV7-6 and TRBJ2-3, with D uncertain. The V end was cut by 0 bases, the J end by 3 bases, with 4 bases between. The germline CDR1 and CDR2 sequences are SGHVS and FNYEAQ. The CDR3 has 13 amino acids. CDR3 coding DNA: TGTGCCAGCAGCTTAGCGTCGACAGATACGCAGTATTTT. It encodes CASSLASTDTQYF.

This chain links TRBV4-3 with TRBJ1-1; D is ambiguous. The CDR3 consists of 14 residues. The V and J ends lost 5 bases and 4 bases respectively, with 14 bases between them. CDR1 LGHNA and CDR2 YSLEER come from the germline V gene. The CDR3 here is CASSDAGRVTEAFF. The CDR3 DNA sequence: TGCGCCAGCAGCGACGCGGGGAGGGTCACTGAAGCTTTCTTT.

V is TRBV6-4 and J is TRBJ2-7, with D hard to call. V lost 0 bases and J lost 0, with 6 bases in between. The CDR3 is made up of 14 amino acids. Germline assignment: CDR1 MRHNA and CDR2 SNTAGT. CDR3 DNA: TGTGCCAGCAGTGACTCGAGCGACTCCTACGAGCAGTACTTC. It yields the protein CASSDSSDSYEQYF.

J is TRBJ1-4 and V is TRBV6-2 or TRBV6-3; D is undetermined. Germline CDR1 MNHEY, CDR2 SVGEGT. The CDR3 is 14 amino acids. The V end was cut by 4 bases, the J end by 0 bases, with 6 bases between. The chain's CDR3 is CASSLFATNEKLFF. DNA for the CDR3: TGTGCCAGCAGTTTGTTTGCAACTAATGAAAAACTGTTTTTT.

This chain uses TRBV29-1 with TRBJ2-7; D unresolved. The germline V and J ends were trimmed by 3 bases and 3 bases, with 12 bases remaining between them. The CDR3 is 13 amino acids. Germline CDR1 is SQVTM and CDR2 is ANQGSEA. In DNA form, the CDR3 reads TGCAGCGTTGAGGGCGGCTCACTCTACGAGCAGTACTTC. Amino acids: CSVEGGSLYEQYF.

The chain has TRBV6-4 and TRBJ1-2; maybe TRBD1 (6 bases). The germline V gene has CDR1 MRHNA and CDR2 SNTAGT. Trimming cost V 3 bases and J 7 bases, with 18 bases left between them. The CDR3 totals 15 residues. The CDR3 spells CASSEEDSLSGGYTF. DNA for the CDR3: TGTGCCAGCAGTGAGGAGGACAGTCTATCGGGTGGCTACACCTTC.

V and J are TRBV2 and TRBJ1-5; tentatively, D is TRBD1 (5 bases). The CDR3 extends over 16 amino acids. The V gene lost 3 bases and the J gene lost 3 bases, with 15 bases spanning the gap. Germline V gene lookup returns CDR1 SNHLY and CDR2 FYNNEI. CDR3 sequence: CASSDWTSLLNQPQHF. Here the CDR3 DNA reads TGTGCCAGCAGTGATTGGACAAGTCTCCTCAATCAGCCCCAGCATTTT.